The sequence of this T cell receptor (beta chain) was determined in a study of CD8+CD57+ T cells in acquired aplastic anemia. CDR3 and TCR beta VDJ profiling relied on a genomic DNA template. From the reads, TCRdb called clonotypes with MiXCR, one entry per CDR3 protein. The table records some 170,000 distinct CDR3 sequences, 70% to 75% of them present only once. The V gene lost 3 bases and the J gene lost 4 bases, with 6 bases spanning the gap. Germline CDR1 and CDR2: DFQATT and SNEGSKA (reference sequence). The CDR3 consists of 11 residues. Those patients picked for sequencing had displayed CD8+CD57+ cell expansion on flow cytometry. Notes on this clonotype: The antigen remains undetermined.

Study conclusions and caveats: With respect to CD8+ Simpson's diversity, patients and controls did not differ significantly.

The gene calls are TRBV20-1 and TRBJ1-1; no clear D gene. This sequence originates from a human donor with aplastic anemia. Sequencing input: sorted CD4+, CD8+, or CD8+CD57+ T cells (not recorded which) from PBMCs. CDR3 loop: CSASWGTEAFF. The DNA for the CDR3 is TGCAGTGCTAGTTGGGGCACTGAAGCTTTCTTT.